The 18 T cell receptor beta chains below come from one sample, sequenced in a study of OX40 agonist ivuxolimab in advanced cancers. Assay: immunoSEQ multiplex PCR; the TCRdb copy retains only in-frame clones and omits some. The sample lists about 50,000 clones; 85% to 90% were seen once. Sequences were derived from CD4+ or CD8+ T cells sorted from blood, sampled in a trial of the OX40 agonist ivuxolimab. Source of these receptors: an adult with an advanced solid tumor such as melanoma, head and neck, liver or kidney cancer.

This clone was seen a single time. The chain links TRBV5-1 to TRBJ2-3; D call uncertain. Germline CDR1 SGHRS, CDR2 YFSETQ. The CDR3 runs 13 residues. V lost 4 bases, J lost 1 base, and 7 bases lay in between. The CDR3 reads CASSLLRTDTQYF. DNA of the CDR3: TGCGCCAGCAGCCTACTTCGCACAGATACGCAGTATTTT. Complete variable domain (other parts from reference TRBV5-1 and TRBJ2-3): KAGVTQTPRYLIKTRGQQVTLSCSPISGHRSVSWYQQTPGQGLQFLFEYFSETQRNKGNFPGRFSGRQFSNSRSEMNVSTLELGDSALYLCASSLLRTDTQYFGPGTRLTVL.

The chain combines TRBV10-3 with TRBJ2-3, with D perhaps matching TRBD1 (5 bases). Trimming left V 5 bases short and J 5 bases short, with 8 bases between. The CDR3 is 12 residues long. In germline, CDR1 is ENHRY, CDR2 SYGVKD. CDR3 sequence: CAISTGRDTQYF. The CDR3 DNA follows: TGTGCCATCAGTACAGGCAGAGATACGCAGTATTTT.

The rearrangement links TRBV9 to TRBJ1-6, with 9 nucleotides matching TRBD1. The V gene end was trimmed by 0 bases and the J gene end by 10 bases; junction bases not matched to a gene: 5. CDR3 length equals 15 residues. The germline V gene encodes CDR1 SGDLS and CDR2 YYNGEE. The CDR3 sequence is CASSVGDRERSPLHF. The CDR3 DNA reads TGTGCCAGCAGCGTAGGGGACAGGGAGCGATCACCCCTCCACTTT. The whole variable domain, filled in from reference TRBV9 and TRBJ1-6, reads DSGVTQTPKHLITATGQRVTLRCSPRSGDLSVYWYQQSLDQGLQFLIQYYNGEERAKGNILERFSAQQFPDLHSELNLSSLELGDSALYFCASSVGDRERSPLHFGNGTRLTVT.

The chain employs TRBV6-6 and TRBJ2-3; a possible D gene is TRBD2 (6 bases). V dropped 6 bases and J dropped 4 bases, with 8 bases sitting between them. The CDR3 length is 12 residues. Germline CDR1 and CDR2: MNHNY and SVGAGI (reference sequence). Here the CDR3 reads CASSRLADTQYF. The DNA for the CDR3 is TGTGCCAGCAGCCGACTAGCAGATACGCAGTATTTT.

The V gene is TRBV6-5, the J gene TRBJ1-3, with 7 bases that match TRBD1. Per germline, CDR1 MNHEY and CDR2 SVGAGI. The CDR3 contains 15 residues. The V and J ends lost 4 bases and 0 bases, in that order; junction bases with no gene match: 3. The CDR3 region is CASSSAGGSGNTIYF. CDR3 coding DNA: TGTGCCAGCAGTTCGGCAGGGGGCTCTGGAAACACCATATATTTT.

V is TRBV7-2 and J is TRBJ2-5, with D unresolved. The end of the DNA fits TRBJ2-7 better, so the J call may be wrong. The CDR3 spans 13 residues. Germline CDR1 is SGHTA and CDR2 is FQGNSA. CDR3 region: CASSSELTNEQYF. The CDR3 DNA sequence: TGTGCCAGCAGCTCTGAGTTGACGAACGAGCAGTACTTC.

The CDR3 region is CASSESPGYEQFF. In DNA, the CDR3 is TGTGCCAGCAGTGAATCCCCGGGCTATGAGCAGTTCTTC. J is TRBJ2-1 and V is TRBV6-1; D unclear. Trimming left V 2 bases short and J 8 bases short, with 10 bases between. Germline V gene lookup returns CDR1 MNHNS and CDR2 SASEGT. The CDR3 is made up of 13 amino acids.

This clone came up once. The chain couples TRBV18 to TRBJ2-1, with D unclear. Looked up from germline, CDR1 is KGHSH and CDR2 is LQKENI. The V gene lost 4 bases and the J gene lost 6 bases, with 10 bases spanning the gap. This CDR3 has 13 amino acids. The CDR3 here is CASSLPPGNEQFF. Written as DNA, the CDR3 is TGTGCCAGCTCACTCCCCCCCGGCAATGAGCAGTTCTTC.

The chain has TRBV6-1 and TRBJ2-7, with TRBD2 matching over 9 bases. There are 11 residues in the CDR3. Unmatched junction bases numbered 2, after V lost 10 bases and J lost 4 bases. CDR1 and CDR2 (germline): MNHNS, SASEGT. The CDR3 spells CATSGGYEQYF. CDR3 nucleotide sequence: TGTGCCACAAGCGGGGGGTACGAGCAGTACTTC.

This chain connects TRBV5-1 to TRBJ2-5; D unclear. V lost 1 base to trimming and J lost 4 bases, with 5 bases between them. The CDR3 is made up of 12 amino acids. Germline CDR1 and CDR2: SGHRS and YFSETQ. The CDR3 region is CASSLNRETQYF. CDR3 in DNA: TGCGCCAGCAGCTTGAACAGAGAGACCCAGTACTTC.

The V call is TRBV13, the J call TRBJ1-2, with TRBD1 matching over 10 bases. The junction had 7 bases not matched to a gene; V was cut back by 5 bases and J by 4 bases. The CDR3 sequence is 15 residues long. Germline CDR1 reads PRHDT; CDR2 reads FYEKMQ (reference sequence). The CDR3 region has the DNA TGTGCCAGCAGCCCCAGGGACAGGGGAGGCTATGGCTACACCTTC. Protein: CASSPRDRGGYGYTF.

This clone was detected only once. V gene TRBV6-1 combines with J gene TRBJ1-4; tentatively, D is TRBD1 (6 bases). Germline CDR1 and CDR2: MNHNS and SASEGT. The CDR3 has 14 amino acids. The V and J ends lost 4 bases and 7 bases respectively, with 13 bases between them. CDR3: CASSVMEGGEKLFF. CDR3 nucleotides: TGTGCCAGCAGTGTCATGGAGGGGGGTGAAAAACTGTTTTTT.

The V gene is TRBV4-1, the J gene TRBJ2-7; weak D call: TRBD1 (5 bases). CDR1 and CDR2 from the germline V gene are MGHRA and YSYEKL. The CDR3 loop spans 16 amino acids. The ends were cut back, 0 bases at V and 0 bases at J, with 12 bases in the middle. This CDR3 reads CASSQDGQGSSYEQYF. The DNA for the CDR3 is TGCGCCAGCAGCCAAGATGGCCAGGGCAGCTCCTACGAGCAGTACTTC.

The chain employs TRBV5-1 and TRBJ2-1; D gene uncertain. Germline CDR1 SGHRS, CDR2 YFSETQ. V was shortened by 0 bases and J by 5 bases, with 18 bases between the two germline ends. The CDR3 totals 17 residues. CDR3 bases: TGCGCCAGCAGCTTGGTGCAGGCCGGAGTACGAAACAATGAGCAGTTCTTC. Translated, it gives CASSLVQAGVRNNEQFF.

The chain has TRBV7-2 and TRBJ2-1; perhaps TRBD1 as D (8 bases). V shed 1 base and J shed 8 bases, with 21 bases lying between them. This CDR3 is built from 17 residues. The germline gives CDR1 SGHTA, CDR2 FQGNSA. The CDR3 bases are TGTGCCAGCAGCTTAGACCAAGCGGGACCAGGGGGCGATGAGCAGTTCTTC. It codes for CASSLDQAGPGGDEQFF.

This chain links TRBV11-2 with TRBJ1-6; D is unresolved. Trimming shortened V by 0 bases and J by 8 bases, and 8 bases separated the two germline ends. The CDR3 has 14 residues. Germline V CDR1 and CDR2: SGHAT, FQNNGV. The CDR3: CASSLDPQDSPLHF. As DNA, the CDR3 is TGTGCCAGCAGCTTAGATCCCCAAGATTCACCCCTCCACTTT.

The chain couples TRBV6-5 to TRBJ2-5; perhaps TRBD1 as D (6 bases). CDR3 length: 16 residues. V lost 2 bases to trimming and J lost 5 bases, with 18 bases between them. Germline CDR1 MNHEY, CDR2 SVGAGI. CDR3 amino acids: CASSYPGTPQGETQYF. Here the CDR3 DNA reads TGTGCCAGCAGTTACCCCGGGACACCCCAGGGGGAGACCCAGTACTTC.

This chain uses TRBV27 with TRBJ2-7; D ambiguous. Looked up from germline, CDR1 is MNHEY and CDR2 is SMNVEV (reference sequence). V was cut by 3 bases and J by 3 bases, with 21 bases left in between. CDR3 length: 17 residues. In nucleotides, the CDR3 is TGTGCCAGCAGTTTTAACCCCATCCAGAGCCCCCTCTACGAGCAGTACTTC. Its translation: CASSFNPIQSPLYEQYF.